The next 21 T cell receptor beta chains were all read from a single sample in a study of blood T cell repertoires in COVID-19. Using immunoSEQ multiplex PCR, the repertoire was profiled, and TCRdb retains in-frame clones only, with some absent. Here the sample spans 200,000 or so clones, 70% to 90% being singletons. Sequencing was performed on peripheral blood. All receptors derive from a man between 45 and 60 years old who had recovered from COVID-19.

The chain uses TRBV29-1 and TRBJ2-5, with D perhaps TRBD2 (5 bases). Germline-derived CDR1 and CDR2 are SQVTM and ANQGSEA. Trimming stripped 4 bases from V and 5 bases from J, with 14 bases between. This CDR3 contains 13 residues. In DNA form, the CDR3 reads TGCAGCGTTGCCCCCAAGGGAGCGGAGACCCAGTACTTC. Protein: CSVAPKGAETQYF.

The CDR3 reads CASSLTTRNTGELFF. CDR3 in DNA: TGCGCCAGCAGCTTGACGACTAGGAACACCGGGGAGCTGTTTTTT. The chain links TRBV5-1 to TRBJ2-2; a weak D match, TRBD2 (6 bases). Germline V gene sequence: CDR1 SGHRS, CDR2 YFSETQ. V was cut by 1 base and J by 1 base, with 8 bases left in between. The CDR3 runs 15 residues.

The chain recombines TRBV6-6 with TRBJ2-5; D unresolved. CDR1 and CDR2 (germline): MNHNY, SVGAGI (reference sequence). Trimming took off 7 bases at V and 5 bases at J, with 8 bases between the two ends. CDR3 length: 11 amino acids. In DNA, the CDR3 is TGTGCCAGCACCCAGTGGGAGACCCAGTACTTC. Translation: CASTQWETQYF.

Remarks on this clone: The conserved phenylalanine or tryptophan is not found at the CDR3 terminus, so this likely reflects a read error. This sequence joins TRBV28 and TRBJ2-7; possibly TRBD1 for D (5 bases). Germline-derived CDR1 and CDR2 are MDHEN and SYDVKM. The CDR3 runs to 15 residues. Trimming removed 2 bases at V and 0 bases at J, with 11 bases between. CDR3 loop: CASSLGRARSYEQYL. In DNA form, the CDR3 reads TGTGCCAGCAGTTTAGGCAGGGCCCGCTCCTACGAGCAGTACCTC.

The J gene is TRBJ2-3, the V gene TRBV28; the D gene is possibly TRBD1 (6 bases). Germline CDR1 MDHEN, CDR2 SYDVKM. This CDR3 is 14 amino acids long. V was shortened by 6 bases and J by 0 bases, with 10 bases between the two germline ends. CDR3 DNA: TGTGCCAGCAGCTTACAGGGAAGCACAGATACGCAGTATTTT. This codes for CASSLQGSTDTQYF.

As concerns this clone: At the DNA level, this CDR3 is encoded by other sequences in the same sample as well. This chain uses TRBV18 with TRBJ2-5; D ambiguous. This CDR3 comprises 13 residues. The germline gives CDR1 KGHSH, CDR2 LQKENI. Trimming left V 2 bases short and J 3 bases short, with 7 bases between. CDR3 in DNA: TGTGCCAGCTCACCAGGCCAGGAAGAGACCCAGTACTTC. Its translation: CASSPGQEETQYF.

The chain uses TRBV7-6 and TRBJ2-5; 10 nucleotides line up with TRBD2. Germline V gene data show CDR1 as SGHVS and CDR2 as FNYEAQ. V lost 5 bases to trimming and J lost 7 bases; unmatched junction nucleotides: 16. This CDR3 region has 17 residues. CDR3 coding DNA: TGTGCCAGCAGCGCTAGCGGGGGCGCGACTAAATCAGGGACCCAGTACTTC. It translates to CASSASGGATKSGTQYF.

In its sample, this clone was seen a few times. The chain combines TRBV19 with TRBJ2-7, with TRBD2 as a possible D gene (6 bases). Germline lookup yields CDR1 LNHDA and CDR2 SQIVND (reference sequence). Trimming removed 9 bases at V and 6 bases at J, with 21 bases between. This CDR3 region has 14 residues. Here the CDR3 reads CASSNNRLGSEQYF. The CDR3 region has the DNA TGTGCCAGCTCCAATAATCGACTAGGATCCGAGCAGTACTTC.

The CDR3 here is CAWSGTFSGNTIYF. CDR3 coding DNA: TGTGCCTGGAGTGGAACATTCTCTGGAAACACCATATATTTT. The chain carries TRBV30 and TRBJ1-3; D not certain. The CDR3 has 14 residues. The ends were cut back, 1 base at V and 0 bases at J, with 7 bases in the middle. CDR1 is GTSNPN and CDR2 is SVGIG in the germline V gene (reference sequence).

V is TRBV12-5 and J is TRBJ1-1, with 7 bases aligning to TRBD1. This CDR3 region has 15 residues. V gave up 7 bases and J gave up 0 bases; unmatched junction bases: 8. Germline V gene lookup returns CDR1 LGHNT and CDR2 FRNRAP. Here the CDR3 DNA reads TGTGCTAGTGCCCGGGACAGCAATATGAACACTGAAGCTTTCTTT. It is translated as CASARDSNMNTEAFF. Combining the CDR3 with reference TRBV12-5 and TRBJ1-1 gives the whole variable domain DARVTQTPRHKVTEMGQEVTMRCQPILGHNTVFWYRQTMMQGLELLAYFRNRAPLDDSGMPKDRFSAEMPDATLATLKIQPSEPRDSAVYFCASARDSNMNTEAFFGQGTRLTVV.

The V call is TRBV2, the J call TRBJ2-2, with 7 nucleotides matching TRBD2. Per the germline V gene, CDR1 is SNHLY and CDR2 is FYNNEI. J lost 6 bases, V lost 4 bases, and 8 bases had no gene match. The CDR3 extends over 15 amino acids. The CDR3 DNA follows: TGTGCCAGCAGTGGATTGGCGGGAGTCTCCGGGGAGCTGTTTTTT. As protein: CASSGLAGVSGELFF.

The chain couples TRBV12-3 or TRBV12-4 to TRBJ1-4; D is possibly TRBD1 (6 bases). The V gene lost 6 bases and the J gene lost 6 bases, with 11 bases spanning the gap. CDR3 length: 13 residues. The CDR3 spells CASRGGRDEKLFF. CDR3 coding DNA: TGTGCCAGCAGGGGGGGGCGCGATGAAAAACTGTTTTTT.

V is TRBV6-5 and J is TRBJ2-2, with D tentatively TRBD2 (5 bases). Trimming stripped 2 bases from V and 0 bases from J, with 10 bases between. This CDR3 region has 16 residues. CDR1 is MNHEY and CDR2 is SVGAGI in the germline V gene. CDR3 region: CASSYLGATNTGELFF. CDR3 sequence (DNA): TGTGCCAGCAGTTACCTGGGAGCTACGAACACCGGGGAGCTGTTTTTT.

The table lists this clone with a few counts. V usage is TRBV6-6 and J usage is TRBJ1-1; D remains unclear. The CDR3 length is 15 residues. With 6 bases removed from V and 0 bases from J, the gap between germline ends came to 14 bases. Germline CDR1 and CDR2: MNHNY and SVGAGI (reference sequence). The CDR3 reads CASRARRSMNTEAFF. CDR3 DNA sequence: TGTGCCAGCAGAGCCCGTAGATCCATGAACACTGAAGCTTTCTTT.

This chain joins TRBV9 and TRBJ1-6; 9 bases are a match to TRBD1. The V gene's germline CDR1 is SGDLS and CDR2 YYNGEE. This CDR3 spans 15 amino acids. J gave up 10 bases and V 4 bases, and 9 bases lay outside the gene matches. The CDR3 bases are TGTGCCAGCAGCTTTTTACAGGGGGCTGCCTCACCCCTCCACTTT. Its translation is CASSFLQGAASPLHF.

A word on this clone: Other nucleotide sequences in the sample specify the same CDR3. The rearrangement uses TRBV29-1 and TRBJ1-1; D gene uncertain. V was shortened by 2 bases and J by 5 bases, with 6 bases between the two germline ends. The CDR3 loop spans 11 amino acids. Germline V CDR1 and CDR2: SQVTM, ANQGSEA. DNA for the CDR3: TGCAGCGTTGAATCGGGGACTGAAGCTTTCTTT. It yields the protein CSVESGTEAFF.

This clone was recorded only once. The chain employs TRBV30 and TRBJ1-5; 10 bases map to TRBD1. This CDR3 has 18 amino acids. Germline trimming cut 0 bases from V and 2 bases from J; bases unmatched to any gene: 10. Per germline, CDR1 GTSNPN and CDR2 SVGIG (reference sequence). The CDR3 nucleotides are TGTGCCTGGAGTGTTCGGGACAGGGGAGGGTTCCGCAATCAGCCCCAGCATTTT. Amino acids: CAWSVRDRGGFRNQPQHF.

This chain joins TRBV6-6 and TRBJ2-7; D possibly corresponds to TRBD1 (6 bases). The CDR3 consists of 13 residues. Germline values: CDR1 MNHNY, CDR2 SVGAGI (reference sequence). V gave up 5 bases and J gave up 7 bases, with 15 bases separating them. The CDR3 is CASSPWGLGEQYF. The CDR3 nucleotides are TGTGCCAGCAGTCCATGGGGGCTGGGGGAGCAGTACTTC.

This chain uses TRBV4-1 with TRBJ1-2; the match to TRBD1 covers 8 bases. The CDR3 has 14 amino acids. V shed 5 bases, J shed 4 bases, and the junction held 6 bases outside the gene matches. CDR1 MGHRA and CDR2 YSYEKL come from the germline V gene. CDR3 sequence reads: CASSKGQALYGYTF. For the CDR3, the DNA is TGCGCCAGCAGCAAGGGACAGGCCCTCTATGGCTACACCTTC.

CDR3 residues: CASSLREPYNEQFF. Written as DNA, the CDR3 is TGTGCCAGCAGTTTGAGGGAACCCTACAATGAGCAGTTCTTC. V is TRBV28 and J is TRBJ2-1; D is perhaps TRBD2 (5 bases). The V gene's germline CDR1 is MDHEN and CDR2 SYDVKM. This CDR3 is built from 14 residues. V was cut by 3 bases and J by 2 bases, with 8 bases left in between.

CDR3 coding DNA: TGTGCCAGCAGTCCGGGACAGGGAAACATATACGAGCAGTACTTC. Residues: CASSPGQGNIYEQYF. The chain has TRBV7-9 and TRBJ2-7, with 9 bases that match TRBD1. The V and J ends lost 6 bases and 4 bases, in that order; junction bases with no gene match: 10. This CDR3 contains 15 residues. CDR1 and CDR2 (germline): SEHNR, FQNEAQ (reference sequence).